This T cell receptor (beta chain) was sequenced for a study of shared clonotypes between healthy human individuals. Study-level results: Rarefaction demonstrated incomplete sorted-subset sequencing despite large depth. Clonotypes not shared had lower generation probabilities than those common to all four donors.

The data were produced by immunoSEQ multiplex PCR, yet TCRdb's version contains in-frame clones alone and is incomplete. This sample has just over 2,000,000 clones, with approximately 94% found just once. About this clone itself: Antigen unknown.

As defined, naive CD8 cells were CD45RO-negative and positively selected for CCR7, with terminally differentiated effector memory CD45RA+ cells excluded. Sequencing used naive CD8+ T cells sorted from blood. The origin of this receptor is a man aged 18 to 29 in good health.

The CDR3 loop reads CASSPGGLGDDTQYF. Written as DNA, the CDR3 is TGCGCCAGCAGCCCAGGGGGCTTGGGGGACGATACGCAGTATTTT. The chain joins TRBV4-3 to TRBJ2-3, with 8 bases that match TRBD1. The germline V gene encodes CDR1 LGHNA and CDR2 YSLEER. V trimming: 4 bases; J trimming: 6 bases; junction bases outside the gene matches: 9. The CDR3 length is 15 residues.